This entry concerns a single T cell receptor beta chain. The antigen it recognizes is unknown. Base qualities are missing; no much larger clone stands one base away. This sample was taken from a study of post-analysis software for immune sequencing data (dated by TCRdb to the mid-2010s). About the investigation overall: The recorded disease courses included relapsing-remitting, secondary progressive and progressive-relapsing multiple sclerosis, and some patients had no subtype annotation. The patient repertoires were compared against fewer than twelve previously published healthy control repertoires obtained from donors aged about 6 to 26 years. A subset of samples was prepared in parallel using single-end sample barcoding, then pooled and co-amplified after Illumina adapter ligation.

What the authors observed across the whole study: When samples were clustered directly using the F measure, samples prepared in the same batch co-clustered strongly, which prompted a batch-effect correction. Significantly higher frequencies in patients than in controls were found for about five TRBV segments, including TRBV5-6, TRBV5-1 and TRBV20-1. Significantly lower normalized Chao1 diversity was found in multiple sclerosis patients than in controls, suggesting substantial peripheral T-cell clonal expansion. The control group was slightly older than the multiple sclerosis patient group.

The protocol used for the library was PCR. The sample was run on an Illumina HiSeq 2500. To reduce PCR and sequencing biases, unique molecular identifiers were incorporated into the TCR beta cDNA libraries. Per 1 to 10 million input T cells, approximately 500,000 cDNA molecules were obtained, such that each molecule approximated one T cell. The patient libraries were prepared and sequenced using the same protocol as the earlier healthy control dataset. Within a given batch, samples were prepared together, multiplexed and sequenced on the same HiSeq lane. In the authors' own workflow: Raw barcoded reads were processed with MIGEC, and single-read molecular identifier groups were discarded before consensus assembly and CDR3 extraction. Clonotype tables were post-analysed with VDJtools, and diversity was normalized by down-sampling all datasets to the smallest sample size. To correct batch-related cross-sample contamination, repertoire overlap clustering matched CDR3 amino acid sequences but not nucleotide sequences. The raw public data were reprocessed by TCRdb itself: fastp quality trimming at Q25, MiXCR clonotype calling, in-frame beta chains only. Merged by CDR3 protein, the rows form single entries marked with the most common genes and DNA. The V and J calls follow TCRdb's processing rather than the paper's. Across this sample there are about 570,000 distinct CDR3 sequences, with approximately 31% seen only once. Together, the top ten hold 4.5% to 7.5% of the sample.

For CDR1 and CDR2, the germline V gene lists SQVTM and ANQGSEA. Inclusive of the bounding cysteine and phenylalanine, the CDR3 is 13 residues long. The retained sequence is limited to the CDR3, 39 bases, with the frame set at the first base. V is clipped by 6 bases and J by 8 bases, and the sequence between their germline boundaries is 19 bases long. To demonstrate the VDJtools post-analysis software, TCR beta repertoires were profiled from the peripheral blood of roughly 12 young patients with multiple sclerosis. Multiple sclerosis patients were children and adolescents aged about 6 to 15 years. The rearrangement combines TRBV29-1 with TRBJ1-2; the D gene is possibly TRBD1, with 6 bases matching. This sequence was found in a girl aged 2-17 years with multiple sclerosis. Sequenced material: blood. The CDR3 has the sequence CSVRQAGALGYTF. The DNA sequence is TGCAGCGTCCGACAGGCGGGGGCCCTGGGCTACACCTTC.